One sample yielded the 10 T cell receptor beta chains listed below, sequenced in a study of cytotoxic CD8 clonotypes in ibrutinib-treated CLL. Some clones are missing from TCRdb's copy, which holds only in-frame ones; the method was immunoSEQ multiplex PCR. The profile covers approximately 70,000 clones, with more than 70% appearing a single time and roughly 7.1% taken by the ten largest. This sample comprised PBMCs, obtained at disease progression, from a patient treated with ibrutinib. These receptors all stem from a human donor with chronic lymphocytic leukemia.

The rearrangement joins TRBV2 to TRBJ1-5, with D unclear. In germline, CDR1 is SNHLY, CDR2 FYNNEI. The CDR3 has 13 residues. Trimming left V 6 bases short and J 7 bases short, with 13 bases between. DNA of the CDR3: TGTGCCAGCAGCGAATCTCCGGCACAGCCCCAGCATTTT. Translated: CASSESPAQPQHF.

The J gene is TRBJ2-7, the V gene TRBV5-5; 9 positions match TRBD1. V lost 4 bases, J lost 7 bases, and 6 bases stayed unmatched. Germline V lookup: CDR1 SGHKS, CDR2 YYEKEE (reference sequence). This CDR3 spans 13 amino acids. CDR3 DNA: TGTGCCAGCAGCGGGACAGGGCAGGGTGAGCAGTACTTC. It encodes CASSGTGQGEQYF.

The chain carries TRBV5-1 and TRBJ1-1; tentatively, D is TRBD1 (6 bases). Germline V gene lookup returns CDR1 SGHRS and CDR2 YFSETQ. The CDR3 consists of 15 residues. V lost 3 bases and J 0 bases, leaving 12 bases between the germline ends. CDR3 sequence reads: CASSYGQQMNTEAFF. Written as DNA, the CDR3 is TGCGCCAGCAGCTACGGACAGCAAATGAACACTGAAGCTTTCTTT.

The V gene is TRBV30, the J gene TRBJ1-1; the match to TRBD1 covers 7 bases. The CDR3 is made up of 12 amino acids. V was pared by 5 bases and J by 5 bases, with 5 bases of the junction left unmatched. Germline assignment: CDR1 GTSNPN and CDR2 SVGIG (reference sequence). The CDR3 loop reads CAWGIRGTEAFF. In DNA form, the CDR3 reads TGTGCCTGGGGAATCAGGGGGACTGAAGCTTTCTTT.

A single count supports this clone. The chain combines TRBV25-1 with TRBJ2-3, with 7 bases fitting TRBD1. CDR3 length: 16 amino acids. The V and J ends lost 1 base and 2 bases, in that order; junction bases with no gene match: 6. Germline CDR1 MGHDK, CDR2 SYGVNS. The CDR3 sequence: CASSEFTDRYTDTQYF. Here the CDR3 DNA reads TGTGCCAGCAGTGAATTCACGGACAGGTACACAGATACGCAGTATTTT.

This chain uses TRBV15 with TRBJ2-1; unclear D gene. CDR1 is LNHNV and CDR2 is YYDKDF in the germline V gene (reference sequence). V was shortened by 5 bases and J by 3 bases, with 5 bases between the two germline ends. The CDR3 totals 12 residues. This chain's CDR3 is CATSLIYNEQFF. CDR3 bases: TGTGCCACCAGCCTAATCTACAATGAGCAGTTCTTC.

The rearrangement links TRBV7-9 to TRBJ1-1; a weak D match, TRBD1 (5 bases). Germline loops: CDR1 SEHNR, CDR2 FQNEAQ (reference sequence). The CDR3 covers 12 residues. Between the trimmed V and J ends, which lost 8 bases and 6 bases, there was a span of 13 bases. This CDR3 reads CASRGGPPEAFF. As DNA, the CDR3 is TGTGCCAGCCGGGGCGGACCGCCTGAAGCTTTCTTT.

V usage is TRBV29-1 and J usage is TRBJ1-3; D may be TRBD1 (6 bases). The CDR3 has 13 amino acids. In germline, CDR1 is SQVTM, CDR2 ANQGSEA. Trimming pared 6 bases from V and 8 bases from J, leaving 17 bases between. This CDR3 is CSVAVQGRDTIYF. As DNA, the CDR3 is TGCAGCGTGGCGGTTCAGGGGAGGGACACCATATATTTT.

This chain connects TRBV6-5 to TRBJ2-7; weak D call: TRBD2 (5 bases). Trimming took 5 bases from V and 6 from J, leaving 8 bases between them. Looked up from germline, CDR1 is MNHEY and CDR2 is SVGAGI. The CDR3 consists of 11 residues. The CDR3 loop reads CASSRAGEQYF. The CDR3 coding sequence is TGTGCCAGCAGTCGCGCGGGCGAGCAGTACTTC.

V gene TRBV6-5 combines with J gene TRBJ2-3; D is ambiguous. V was shortened by 2 bases and J by 2 bases, with 8 bases between the two germline ends. CDR1 and CDR2 from the germline V gene are MNHEY and SVGAGI. The CDR3 consists of 14 residues. The CDR3 region is CASSYLLSTDTQYF. The CDR3 DNA follows: TGTGCCAGCAGTTACCTTCTGTCCACAGATACGCAGTATTTT.